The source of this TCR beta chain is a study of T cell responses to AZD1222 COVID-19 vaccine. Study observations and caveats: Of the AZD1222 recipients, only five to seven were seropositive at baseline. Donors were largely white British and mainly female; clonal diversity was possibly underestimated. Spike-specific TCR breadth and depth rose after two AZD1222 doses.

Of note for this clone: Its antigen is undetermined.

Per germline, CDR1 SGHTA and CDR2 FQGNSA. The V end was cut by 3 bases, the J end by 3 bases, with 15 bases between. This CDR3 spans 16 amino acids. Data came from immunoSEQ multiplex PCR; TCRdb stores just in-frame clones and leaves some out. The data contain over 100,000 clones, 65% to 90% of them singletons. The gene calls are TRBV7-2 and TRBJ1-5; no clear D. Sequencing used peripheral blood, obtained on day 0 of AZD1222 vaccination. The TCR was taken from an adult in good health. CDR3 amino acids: CASSFYFAGYNQPQHF. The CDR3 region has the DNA TGTGCCAGCAGCTTCTATTTTGCGGGTTACAATCAGCCCCAGCATTTT.